A selection of T cell receptor beta chains follows, all from one sample in a study of T cells after posttransplantation cyclophosphamide. Assay used: immunoSEQ multiplex PCR; TCRdb lists only in-frame clones, some missing. The repertoire consists of about 30,000 clones, none detected only once. The sequenced sample consisted of PBMCs. The receptors derive from a woman aged 55-69 years in good health, CMV-negative, and a related stem cell transplant donor. The CDR3 runs from the conserved cysteine through the conserved F or W. Fields, in order: V gene, D gene, J gene, clone size, CDR3 DNA, CDR3 protein. The D gene is left open where the match is weak. Clone size is given for some rows only: seen once, a few or many times, or a class if the clone is expanded.

V: TRBV28; D: TRBD1; J: TRBJ1-2; size: many; DNA: TGTGCCAGCAGGACAGAAGGGACAGGGGTGGCTGGCTACACCTTC; CDR3: CASRTEGTGVAGYTF
V: TRBV19; D: TRBD1; J: TRBJ1-2; size: many; DNA: TGTGCCAGTAGACAGGGGTCACAGGGTAACTATGGCTACACCTTC; CDR3: CASRQGSQGNYGYTF
V: TRBV4-3; D: .; J: TRBJ1-6; size: few; DNA: TGCGCCAGCAGCCAAGATGCGGGCGGGAATTCACCCCTCCACTTT; CDR3: CASSQDAGGNSPLHF
V: TRBV28; D: .; J: TRBJ2-5; size: many; DNA: TGTGCCAGCAGATCAGGGGGGCGGGTGACCCAGTACTTC; CDR3: CASRSGGRVTQYF
V: TRBV28; D: .; J: TRBJ1-2; size: many; DNA: TGTGCCAGCAGATATTACTATGGCTACACCTTC; CDR3: CASRYYYGYTF
V: TRBV6-1; D: .; J: TRBJ1-5; size: many; DNA: TGTGCCAGCAGTGTAGTGACAGGAAAATCAGAAAGGCCCCAGCATTTT; CDR3: CASSVVTGKSERPQHF
V: TRBV7-2; D: .; J: TRBJ2-7; size: .; DNA: TGTGCCAGCAGCTTAACGAGCGGGTACGAGCAGTACTTC; CDR3: CASSLTSGYEQYF
V: TRBV16; D: TRBD1; J: TRBJ1-5; size: .; DNA: TGTGCCAGCAGCCAATTGGGACAGTCGCAGCCCCAGCATTTT; CDR3: CASSQLGQSQPQHF
V: TRBV24-1; D: TRBD2; J: TRBJ2-3; size: few; DNA: TGTGCCACCAGTGATTCCCGCCCCGGACTAGCGGGGTTTACAGATACGCAGTATTTT; CDR3: CATSDSRPGLAGFTDTQYF
V: TRBV6-2/TRBV6-3; D: TRBD2; J: TRBJ2-3; size: .; DNA: TGTGCCAGCAGACCCCAACCCGGGGGGTTAGCAGATACGCAGTATTTT; CDR3: CASRPQPGGLADTQYF